This TCR beta chain was sequenced in a study of PD-1 blockade in classical Hodgkin lymphoma. Study in general: Nivolumab dosed at 3 mg/kg went to patients intravenously every 2 weeks. Study observations and caveats: At baseline, newly diagnosed patients reportedly showed less TCR diversity than healthy donors. What caused the repertoire differences, perhaps disease activity or prior therapy, remains undefined.

The table came from immunoSEQ multiplex PCR; TCRdb's copy has only in-frame clones and leaves some out. Altogether 95,000 to 100,000 clones are present, around 89% being singletons, with the ten largest covering under 8%. Germline V lookup: CDR1 GTSNPN, CDR2 SVGIG (reference sequence). The CDR3 is 15 residues long. With 3 bases removed from V and 2 bases from J, the gap between germline ends came to 16 bases. The patients all showed relapse after autologous stem cell transplantation, while their brentuximab vedotin exposure varied. Each best response was a complete response, a partial response or progressive disease. Of note for this clone: Its antigen is undetermined.

The source of this sequence is a human donor with classical Hodgkin lymphoma. The source material was peripheral blood mononuclear cells (PBMCs), sampled before the second cycle of nivolumab. V is TRBV30 and J is TRBJ1-2; a weak D match, TRBD1 (5 bases). CDR3 loop: CAWRVPGPENYGYTF. The CDR3, as DNA: TGTGCCTGGAGAGTTCCGGGGCCTGAGAACTATGGCTACACCTTC. The entire variable domain, with the rest obtained from reference TRBV30 and TRBJ1-2, is as follows: SQTIHQWPATLVQPVGSPLSLECTVEGTSNPNLYWYRQAAGRGLQLLFYSVGIGQISSEVPQNLSASRPQDRQFILSSKKLLLSDSGFYLCAWRVPGPENYGYTFGSGTRLTVV.